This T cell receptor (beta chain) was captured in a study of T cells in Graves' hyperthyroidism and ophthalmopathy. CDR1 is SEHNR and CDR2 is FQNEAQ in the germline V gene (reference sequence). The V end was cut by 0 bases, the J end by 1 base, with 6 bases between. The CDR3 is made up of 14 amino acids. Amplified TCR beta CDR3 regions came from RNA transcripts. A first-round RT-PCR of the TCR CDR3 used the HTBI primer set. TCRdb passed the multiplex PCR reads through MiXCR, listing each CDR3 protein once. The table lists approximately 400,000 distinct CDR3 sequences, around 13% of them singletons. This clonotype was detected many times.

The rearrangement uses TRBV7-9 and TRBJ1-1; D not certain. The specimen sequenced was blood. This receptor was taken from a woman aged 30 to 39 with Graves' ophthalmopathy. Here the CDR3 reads CASSLASTNTEAFF. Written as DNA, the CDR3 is TGTGCCAGCAGCTTAGCTTCCACGAACACTGAAGCTTTCTTT.